This T cell receptor (beta chain) was sequenced for a study of CD8 T cells in Susac syndrome. This CDR3 is built from 14 residues. The V segment lost 6 bases and the J segment 4 bases; nucleotides outside the gene matches: 8. Germline CDR1 MNHNY, CDR2 SVGAGI (reference sequence). While CD8+ and CD4+ T cells were isolated negatively, TEMRA cells were enriched by FACS. Random hexamers served to reverse transcribe roughly 0.45 to 1 ug RNA. TCRdb reprocessed the immunoSEQ multiplex PCR reads with MiXCR, giving one entry per CDR3 protein. The repertoire holds approximately 75,000 distinct CDR3 sequences, with 85% to 95% as singletons.

The chain employs TRBV6-6 and TRBJ1-2, with TRBD1 identical over 7 bases. The material sequenced was CD8+ T cells from PBMCs. The sequence was obtained from a human donor in good health. CDR3 sequence (DNA): TGTGCCAGCAGGCTACTGACAGGGCCCTATGGCTACACCTTC. Its translation is CASRLLTGPYGYTF.